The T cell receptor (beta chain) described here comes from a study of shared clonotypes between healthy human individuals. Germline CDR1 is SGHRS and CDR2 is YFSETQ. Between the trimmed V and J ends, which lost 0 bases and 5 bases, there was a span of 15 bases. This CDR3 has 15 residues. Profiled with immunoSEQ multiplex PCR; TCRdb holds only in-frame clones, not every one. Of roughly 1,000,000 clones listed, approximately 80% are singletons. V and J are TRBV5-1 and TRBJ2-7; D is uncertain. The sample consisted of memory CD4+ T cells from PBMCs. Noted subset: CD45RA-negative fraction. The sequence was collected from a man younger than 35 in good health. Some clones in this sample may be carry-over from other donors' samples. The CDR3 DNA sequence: TGCGCCAGCAGCTTGGAGGTCCAGGAAGGCCACGAGCAGTACTTC. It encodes CASSLEVQEGHEQYF.